This T cell receptor beta chain originates from a study of cytomegalovirus exposure and HLA in healthy donors (dated 2017 in TCRdb). For context, the study as a whole: According to an earlier analysis of 587 of the donors, about 170 million T cells yielded some 110 million unique TCR beta sequences and approximately 300 Gb of sequence data. Alongside the repertoire data, information on donor age, sex, ethnicity and CMV serostatus was compiled. To predict cytomegalovirus infection status, the study brought together high-throughput TCR immunosequencing, statistical association of individual TCRs with disease status, and machine learning. Typing coverage varied by locus: 629-630 donors for A, B, C, DRB1 and DQB1; approximately 500 for DQA1; approximately 570 for DPA1; roughly 450 for DPB1. To decide whether each TCR beta V gene segment behaved as functional or pseudogenic, an earlier analysis of some 600 of the donors relied on high-throughput TCR beta sequencing. Class I and class II HLA loci were covered by the typing at four-digit resolution. In addition to the first cohort of hundreds of subjects, a separate validation cohort of 120 different subjects was used. All discovery cohort repertoires had been generated on a single sequencing platform. The study profiled the T cell repertoires of hundreds of subjects by immunosequencing and related them to cytomegalovirus serostatus. Rather than using new phenotypic data, the later analysis identified candidate immune exposures from TCR beta sequences and from how often those sequences occurred across donors. A later genetic analysis used genome-wide SNP genotypes for about 65% of the roughly 670 donors, treating that subset as a discovery cohort. An early release covering roughly 580 HLA-typed donors comprised around 300 gigabases of sequencing data and tens of millions of unique TCR sequences. Roughly 5 DR-DQ haplotypes were treated as single units for association and clustering because of strong linkage in the cohort. A later analysis re-analyzed previously published TCR beta repertoires from 666 donors and added high-resolution HLA genotyping to study TCR occurrence patterns. On average, 235,054 unique TCR beta nucleotide sequences were sequenced per donor among about 400 genotyped donors of the cohort, with about 17% of those sequences being non-productive. The study aimed to test whether cataloging public T cell receptors could reveal signatures of past pathogen exposure. Of the roughly 430 genotyped donors, over 70% fell in the genetic ancestry cluster associated with self-reported Caucasian donors. What the research found in general, with its limitations: HLA typing was unavailable for some donors at each locus, so association tests used only the typed subset. For the cohort, immune exposure information was limited to CMV serostatus. A total of 164 TCR beta chains were listed by the study as associated with cytomegalovirus. Linkage disequilibrium might explain the correlated functional status among segregating V segments, but an unknown experimental factor could not be ruled out. The classifier was reported to diagnose cytomegalovirus status with high specificity and sensitivity in both the original cohort and the validation cohort. According to the authors, the approach could potentially be generalized to other disease states and immunological phenotypes. V-gene and J-gene trimming of TCR beta chains was associated with a missense DCLRE1C variant in a later genetic analysis, and the association was replicated in an independent cohort. Compared with equally common non-associated chains, HLA-associated TCR beta chains in a later analysis were more clonally expanded and had lower generation probabilities. A later analysis associated approximately 17,000 TCR beta sequences with specific HLA alleles at a false discovery rate of 0.05. Only TCR beta chains were sequenced in this cohort, and the absence of alpha or paired-chain data limited detectable features. In a later analysis, several top co-occurrence clusters were reported to appear linked to parvovirus B19, influenza, CMV and Epstein-Barr virus. Some IMGT-functional V segments, including TRBV6-2 and TRBV6-3, could not be told apart with the 87-base-pair reads, so those segments were excluded. A cluster of highly shared sequence variants was judged likely to be a technical artifact of the sequencing pipeline. Sequencing depth was assumed to be roughly uniform across donors in the presence/absence analyses, though that assumption may not hold. According to a later genetic analysis, donors in an Asian-associated ancestry cluster had fewer N-insertions in productive TCRs than the approximately 690-donor mean. When HLA alleles, especially DR and DQ, strongly co-occurred, TCR associations were difficult to assign to individual alleles. Most TCR sequences were seen in very few donors, while some public TCRs were found in many individuals. Because counts were too low, seventeen rarely observed V segments, including chromosome 9 orphons, were excluded from the earlier analysis of 500 to 700 of the donors. According to a later analysis, TCR association rates differed among HLA loci, with DRB1 alleles showing the most associated TCRs and HLA-C alleles showing the fewest. According to a later analysis, most CMV-associated TCR beta chains appeared to be HLA-restricted, and the HLA associations seemed to be driven largely by CMV exposure. In vitro tests confirmed that a few of the cytomegalovirus-associated TCR beta chains recognize cytomegalovirus antigens. Broadly in line with IMGT annotations, most TCR beta V segments showed up in productive rearrangements about 87% or about 30% of the time in an earlier analysis of several hundred of the donors. A further reported finding was that TCR beta sequences accurately predicted the HLA-A and HLA-B alleles for most subjects in the first cohort.

The cohort consisted of 666 healthy bone marrow donors. At the time of sampling, all cohort members were nominally healthy, though unrecorded immune exposures were likely present. The donor tested CMV seronegative and was one of the 352 seronegative cohort members. A peripheral blood sample was provided by each donor, and peripheral blood mononuclear cells were used for TCR beta sequencing. Genomic DNA extraction from the blood cell samples was performed with the Qiagen DNeasy Blood Extraction Kit. For this clone: There is no known antigen for this receptor. Per-nucleotide qualities are absent, and no much larger clonotype sits a single base away.

The method was the immunoSEQ multiplex PCR assay. For the multiplex PCR, a mixture combining 60 forward primers for TCR Vbeta segments and 13 reverse primers for TCR Jbeta segments was used. A multiplex PCR assay on genomic DNA amplified the CDR3 region of rearranged TCR beta genes. Amplified TCR beta libraries were sequenced as 87-base-pair reads on the Illumina HiSeq System. Per the original workflow: A later analysis tallied roughly 80 million unique TCR beta chains across the 700 or so repertoires, and approximately 9.9 million of those chains were shared by two or more donors. A nearest-neighbor algorithm error-corrected the raw reads and collapsed the reads into unique sequences, merging closely related sequences to remove PCR and sequencing errors. To assign V, D and J gene segments, CDR3 sequences were aligned to IMGT reference sequences. For a sequence to be retained, a match of at least six nucleotides to both a V gene segment and a J gene segment was required. A rearrangement counted as productive if the CDR3 had no stop codons and remained in frame with V and J, and every other rearrangement counted as non-productive. CDR3 was defined by IMGT convention, running from the second conserved V-encoded cysteine to the conserved J-encoded phenylalanine. The earlier analysis of 587 of the donors excluded sequences that lacked an unambiguous match to a single V gene segment. In an earlier analysis of 587 of the donors, a V segment was called functional when productive rearrangements were above 56.7%, and segregating when the standard deviation between donors exceeded 5%. A statistical classification framework was developed to diagnose cytomegalovirus status using the catalog of TCR beta chain sequences. V and J gene assignment, in a later analysis, came from comparing TCR nucleotide sequences with IMGT/GENE-DB human TR gene sequences. Using the TCRdist pipeline, a later analysis assigned CDR3 sequences along with most-parsimonious VDJ recombination scenarios. In a later analysis, every TCR beta chain was defined by the combination of its CDR3 amino acid sequence and its V-gene family, and reads without a unique V-gene family were dropped. As a way to deal with suspected cross-contamination and a sequencing artifact, a later analysis dropped approximately 570 nucleotide sequences that were highly shared and had low generation probability. In a later analysis, a clonal expansion index was calculated for each public chain from normalized within-repertoire ranks of inferred template counts. A later analysis computed generation probabilities with a VDJ recombination model fitted to out-of-frame rearrangements, and checked the results against IGoR. Hypergeometric tests were used in a later analysis to score TCR-TCR, TCR-HLA and TCR-CMV co-occurrence, with a repertoire-size bias correction applied to the TCR pairs. A later analysis estimated false discovery rates by permuting HLA or CMV assignments 20 times. A later analysis grouped co-occurring TCRs with DBSCAN, adding TCRdist sequence similarity when clustering within HLA-allele-positive subsets. Co-occurrence clustering excluded repertoires with fewer than 30,000 or more than 120,000 public chains, plus five with anomalous nucleotide sharing. TCRdb mirrors the immuneACCESS table, restricted to in-frame sequences. Some clones are absent from its copies; in checked studies, under half trace to an unresolved V gene, and the reason for the others is unknown. V, J and clone size derive from that table, while D and trimming were established from the DNA sequence. This sample gives some 150,000 clones in total; roughly 85% of them show up just once. The top ten clonotypes cover 2.1% of the sample.

The CDR3 contains 18 residues, cysteine and phenylalanine counted. The CDR3 DNA has 54 bases and is translated from base 1. The receptor was isolated from a middle-aged man in good health and CMV-seronegative. This chain is built from TRBV21-1 and TRBJ2-2; TRBD1, as called in the table, went unchecked against the DNA. TRBV21-1 is assigned pseudogene status. Sequencing was carried out using PBMCs. The bases are TGTGCCAGCATCTGCCCCCACAGGGGGCTCACCCTCACCGGGGAGCTGTTTTTT. It specifies CASICPHRGLTLTGELFF.